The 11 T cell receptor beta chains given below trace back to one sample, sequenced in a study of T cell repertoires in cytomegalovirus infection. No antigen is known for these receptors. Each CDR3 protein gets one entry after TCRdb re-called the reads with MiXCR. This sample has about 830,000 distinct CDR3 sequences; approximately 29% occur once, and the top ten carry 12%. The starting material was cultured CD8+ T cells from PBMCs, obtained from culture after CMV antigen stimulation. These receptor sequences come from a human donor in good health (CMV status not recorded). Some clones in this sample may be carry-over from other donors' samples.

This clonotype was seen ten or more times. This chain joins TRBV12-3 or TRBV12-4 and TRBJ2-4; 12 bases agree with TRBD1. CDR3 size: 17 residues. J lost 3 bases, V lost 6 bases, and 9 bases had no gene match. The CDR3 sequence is CASSPPGQGANKNIQYF. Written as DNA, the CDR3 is TGTGCCAGCAGCCCGCCGGGACAGGGGGCGAACAAAAACATTCAGTACTTC.

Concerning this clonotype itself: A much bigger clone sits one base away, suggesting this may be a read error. This chain's CDR3 is CASRPGQGARPVTQYF. DNA for the CDR3: TGTGCCAGCAGGCCCGGACAGGGGGCTAGGCCAGTTACGCAGTATTTT. The chain is built from TRBV11-2 and TRBJ2-3; 11 bases are shared with TRBD1. Germline V gene data show CDR1 as SGHAT and CDR2 as FQNNGV. This CDR3 comprises 16 residues. Trimming cost V 6 bases and J 8 bases; bases outside gene matches: 13. The variable domain in full, with the rest retrieved from reference TRBV11-2 and TRBJ2-3, is EAGVAQSPRYKIIEKRQSVAFWCNPISGHATLYWYQQILGQGPKLLIQFQNNGVVDDSQLPKDRFSAERLKGVDSTLKIQPAKLEDSAVYLCASRPGQGARPVTQYFGPGTRLTVL.

In nucleotides, the CDR3 is TGTGCCAGCAGCCCCCGGCCCTCGAACACTGAAGCTTTCTTT. Translation: CASSPRPSNTEAFF. The gene calls are TRBV7-6 and TRBJ1-1; D is unresolved. Trimming pared 5 bases from V and 1 base from J, leaving 11 bases between. The CDR3 loop spans 14 amino acids. CDR1 SGHVS and CDR2 FNYEAQ come from the germline V gene.

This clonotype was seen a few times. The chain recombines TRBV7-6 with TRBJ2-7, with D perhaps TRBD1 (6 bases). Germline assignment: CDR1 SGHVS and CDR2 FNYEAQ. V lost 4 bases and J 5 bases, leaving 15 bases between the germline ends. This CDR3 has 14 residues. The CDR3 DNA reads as TGTGCCAGCAGCTCCGTGACAGGACCCCACGAGCAGTACTTC. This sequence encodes CASSSVTGPHEQYF.

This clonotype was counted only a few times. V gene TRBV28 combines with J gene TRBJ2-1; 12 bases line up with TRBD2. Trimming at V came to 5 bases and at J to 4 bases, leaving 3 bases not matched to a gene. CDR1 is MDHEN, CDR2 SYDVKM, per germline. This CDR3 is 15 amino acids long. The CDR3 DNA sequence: TGTGCCAGCAGTCTAGCGGGGGGGCGGTACAATGAGCAGTTCTTC. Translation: CASSLAGGRYNEQFF.

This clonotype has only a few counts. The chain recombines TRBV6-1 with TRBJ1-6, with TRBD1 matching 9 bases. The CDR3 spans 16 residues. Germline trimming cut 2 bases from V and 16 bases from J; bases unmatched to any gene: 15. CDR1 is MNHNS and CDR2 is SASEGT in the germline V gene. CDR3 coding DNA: TGTGCCAGCAGTGAATTCGGCCCGGGACAGGGTCAAGATCTCCACTTT. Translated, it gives CASSEFGPGQGQDLHF.

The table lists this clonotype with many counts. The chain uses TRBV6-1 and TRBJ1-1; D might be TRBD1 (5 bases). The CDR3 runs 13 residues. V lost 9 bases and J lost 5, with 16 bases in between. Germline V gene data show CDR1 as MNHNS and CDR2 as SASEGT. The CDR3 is CARRGGGTTEAFF. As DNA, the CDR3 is TGTGCCAGACGTGGGGGGGGAACGACTGAAGCTTTCTTT.

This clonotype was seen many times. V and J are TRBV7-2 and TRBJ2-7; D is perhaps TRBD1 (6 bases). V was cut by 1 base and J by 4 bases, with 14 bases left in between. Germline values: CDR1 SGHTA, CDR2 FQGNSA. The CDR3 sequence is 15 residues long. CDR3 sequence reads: CASSLELGQLYEQYF. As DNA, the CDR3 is TGTGCCAGCAGCTTAGAGCTGGGACAACTATACGAGCAGTACTTC.

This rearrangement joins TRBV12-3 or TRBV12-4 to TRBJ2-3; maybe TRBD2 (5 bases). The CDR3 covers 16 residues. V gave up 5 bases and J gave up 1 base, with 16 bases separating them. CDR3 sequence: CASSLSSREGTDTQYF. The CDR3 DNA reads TGTGCCAGCAGTCTCAGCTCCCGGGAAGGCACAGATACGCAGTATTTT.

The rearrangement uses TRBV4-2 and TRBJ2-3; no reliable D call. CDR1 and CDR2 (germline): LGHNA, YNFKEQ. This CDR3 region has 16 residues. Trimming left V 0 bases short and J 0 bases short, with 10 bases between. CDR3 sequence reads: CASSQDFWASTDTQYF. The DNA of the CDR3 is TGTGCCAGCAGCCAAGATTTCTGGGCCAGCACAGATACGCAGTATTTT.

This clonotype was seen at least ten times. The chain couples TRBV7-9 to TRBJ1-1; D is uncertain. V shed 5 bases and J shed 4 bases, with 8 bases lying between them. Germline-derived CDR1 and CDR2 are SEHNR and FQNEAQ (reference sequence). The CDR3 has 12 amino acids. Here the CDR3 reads CASSPWRTEAFF. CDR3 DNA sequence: TGTGCCAGCAGCCCCTGGCGCACTGAAGCTTTCTTT. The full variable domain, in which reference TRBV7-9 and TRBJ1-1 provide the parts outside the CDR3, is DTGVSQNPRHKITKRGQNVTFRCDPISEHNRLYWYRQTLGQGPEFLTYFQNEAQLEKSRLLSDRFSAERPKGSFSTLEIQRTEQGDSAMYLCASSPWRTEAFFGQGTRLTVV.